This is a list of T cell receptor beta chains from one sample in a study of glioma-infiltrating T cells after dendritic cell vaccination. Profiling relied on immunoSEQ multiplex PCR, and the TCRdb table lists in-frame clones only, not all of them. The table lists roughly 100,000 clones, nearly 90% of them singletons, with 2.7% in the top ten. Sample: blood, taken after dendritic cell vaccination. The receptor set was obtained from a human donor with glioblastoma. Each CDR3 is given with its conserved first and last residue. A D gene is named only where the DNA matches it firmly. Only some rows state a clone size, as once, few, many or a class for expanded clones.

J gene | clone size | D gene | V gene | CDR3 DNA | CDR3 protein
TRBJ1-5 | NA | NA | TRBV19 | TGTGCCAGTAGTATGGCACGGGGCAATCAGCCCCAGCATTTT | CASSMARGNQPQHF
TRBJ2-5 | NA | TRBD1 | TRBV5-1 | TGCGCCAGCAGCTTACCAGGGGGCTACGCAGAGACCCAGTACTTC | CASSLPGGYAETQYF
TRBJ2-7 | NA | NA | TRBV4-1 | TGCGCCAGCAGCCTTGAGGGTCCCCCCTACGAGCAGTACTTC | CASSLEGPPYEQYF
TRBJ2-7 | few | NA | TRBV7-9 | TGTGCCAGCAGCCGTGACTGGATCTTTAGCGGATATTCCTACGAGCAGTACTTC | CASSRDWIFSGYSYEQYF
TRBJ2-1 | NA | NA | TRBV5-4 | TGTGCCAGCAGCTTAAGTAAACGGGAGTTCTTC | CASSLSKREFF
TRBJ2-5 | NA | TRBD2 | TRBV11-3 | TGTGCCAGCAGCTCTCCATCAGCGGGAGGGCAGGAGACCCAGTACTTC | CASSSPSAGGQETQYF
TRBJ2-1 | NA | NA | TRBV9 | TGTGCCAGCAGCCGGACTGAGGCGAGTTGGGATGAGCAGTTCTTC | CASSRTEASWDEQFF
TRBJ2-7 | few | NA | TRBV27 | TGTGCCAGCAGTTCGCTTGGCTTTGCCTACGAGCAGTACTTC | CASSSLGFAYEQYF
TRBJ1-5 | NA | NA | TRBV7-6 | TGTGCCAGCAGCTTAAGTGAGGGCAATCAGCCCCAGCATTTT | CASSLSEGNQPQHF
TRBJ2-1 | NA | TRBD1 | TRBV7-2 | TGTGCCAGCAGCCTCGACAGGGGGGAATACAATGAGCAGTTCTTC | CASSLDRGEYNEQFF
TRBJ2-3 | once | NA | TRBV4-2 | TGTGCCAGCAGCCAAGATCTAATGACAGATACGCAGTATTTT | CASSQDLMTDTQYF
TRBJ1-1 | NA | TRBD1 | TRBV11-1 | TGTGCCAGCAACCCGGGACAGGGTCTTAACACTGAAGCTTTCTTT | CASNPGQGLNTEAFF
TRBJ1-2 | NA | NA | TRBV15 | TGTGCCACCAGCAGAGATCCCCTTCGGGGAAACTATGGCTACACCTTC | CATSRDPLRGNYGYTF
TRBJ2-7 | NA | TRBD1 | TRBV11-2 | TGTGCCAGCAGCCGGGACAGGACAAGCTACGAGCAGTACTTC | CASSRDRTSYEQYF
TRBJ2-5 | few | NA | TRBV27 | TGTGCCAGCAGTTCAAGACTAGACGAGGGAGAGACCCAGTACTTC | CASSSRLDEGETQYF
TRBJ2-1 | once | TRBD2 | TRBV5-4 | TGTGCCAGCAGACCAACTAGCGGGGGGGCTTTCGAGCAGTTCTTC | CASRPTSGGAFEQFF